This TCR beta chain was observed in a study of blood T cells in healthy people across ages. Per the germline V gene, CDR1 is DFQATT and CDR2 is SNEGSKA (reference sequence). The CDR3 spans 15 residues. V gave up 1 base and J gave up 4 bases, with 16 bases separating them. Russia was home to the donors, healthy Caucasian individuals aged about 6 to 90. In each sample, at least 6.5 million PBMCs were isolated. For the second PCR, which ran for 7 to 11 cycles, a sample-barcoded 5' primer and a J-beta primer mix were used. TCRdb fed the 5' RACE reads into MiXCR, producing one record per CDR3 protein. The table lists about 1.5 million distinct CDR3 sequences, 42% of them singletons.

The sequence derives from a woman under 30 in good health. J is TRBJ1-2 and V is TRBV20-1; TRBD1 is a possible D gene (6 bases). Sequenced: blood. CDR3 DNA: TGCAGTGCTAGAGCCATCAGGGGCCGAGGCTATGGCTACACCTTC. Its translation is CSARAIRGRGYGYTF.